A selection of T cell receptor beta chains follows, all from one sample in a study of radiation and T cells in renal cell carcinoma. Sequencing used immunoSEQ multiplex PCR; TCRdb keeps in-frame clones, though not all of them. Seen here are tens of thousands of clones, around 52% observed once, and the top ten hold more than 15%. The input for sequencing was tumor tissue, taken from a patient whose treatment included radiotherapy and nephrectomy. These receptors were obtained from a woman aged 50 to 60 with renal cell carcinoma. CDR3s include the opening cysteine and the closing phenylalanine or tryptophan. A D gene is named only where the DNA matches it firmly. Size is stated for part of the rows, as once, few or many counts, or as a class when the clone is expanded.

clone size	D gene	J gene	V gene	CDR3 protein	CDR3 DNA
once	TRBD2	TRBJ2-2	TRBV7-9	CASRRPGLAGTGELFF	TGTGCCAGCAGACGCCCGGGACTAGCGGGGACCGGGGAGCTGTTTTTT
NA	NA	TRBJ1-1	TRBV7-2	CASSLALRGTEAFF	TGTGCCAGCAGCTTAGCGCTAAGGGGCACTGAAGCTTTCTTT
many	TRBD1	TRBJ2-1	TRBV13	CASSLGTGLNNEQFF	TGTGCCAGCAGCTTAGGGACAGGGCTAAACAATGAGCAGTTCTTC
NA	NA	TRBJ2-5	TRBV5-6	CASSRTVEETQYF	TGTGCCAGCTCCAGGACAGTAGAAGAGACCCAGTACTTC
NA	NA	TRBJ2-2	TRBV6-6	CASSLGQLFF	TGTGCCAGCAGTTTGGGCCAGCTGTTTTTT
few	TRBD1	TRBJ1-1	TRBV5-1	CASRKGTGGIWTEAFF	TGCGCCAGCAGAAAGGGGACAGGGGGAATTTGGACTGAAGCTTTCTTT
many	TRBD2	TRBJ2-7	TRBV28	CASSILAGGSYEQYF	TGTGCCAGCAGTATTCTAGCGGGGGGCTCCTACGAGCAGTACTTC
medium-sized	NA	TRBJ1-2	TRBV19	CASSLGLTDYGYTF	TGTGCCAGTAGTCTAGGGTTAACGGACTATGGCTACACCTTC
NA	TRBD1	TRBJ1-3	TRBV6-5	CASSRDSPSGNTIYF	TGTGCCAGCAGCCGGGACAGTCCCTCTGGAAACACCATATATTTT
NA	NA	TRBJ1-3	TRBV7-9	CASYLSGPSGNTIYF	TGTGCCAGCTACCTATCAGGGCCCTCTGGAAACACCATATATTTT
few	TRBD1	TRBJ1-6	TRBV7-9	CASSSGQGFYNSPLHF	TGTGCCAGCAGCTCAGGACAGGGGTTCTATAATTCACCCCTCCACTTT
few	NA	TRBJ1-6	TRBV5-5	CASKRDGSSYNSPLHF	TGTGCCAGCAAGAGGGACGGAAGCTCCTATAATTCACCCCTCCACTTT
NA	NA	TRBJ1-4	TRBV7-2	CASSFSGELEKLFF	TGTGCCAGCAGCTTTTCCGGGGAACTTGAAAAACTGTTTTTT
NA	NA	TRBJ1-3	TRBV2	CASNTQFGGPSTSSGNTIYF	TGTGCCAGCAATACCCAGTTCGGGGGTCCGTCCACCAGCTCTGGAAACACCATATATTTT
medium-sized	TRBD1	TRBJ1-2	TRBV19	CASSAQGARGNGYTF	TGTGCCAGTAGTGCCCAGGGGGCGCGGGGAAATGGCTACACCTTC
many	NA	TRBJ1-2	TRBV19	CATTGNYGYTF	TGTGCCACCACAGGGAACTATGGCTACACCTTC
few	NA	TRBJ2-4	TRBV7-9	CASSLVSSALAKNIQYF	TGTGCCAGCAGCTTAGTTAGTTCCGCATTAGCCAAAAACATTCAGTACTTC
few	NA	TRBJ2-5	TRBV6-1	CASSEFLAQQETQYF	TGTGCCAGCAGTGAATTTCTAGCTCAGCAAGAGACCCAGTACTTC